This TCR beta chain is drawn from a study of CD8 T cells in Susac syndrome. The V gene's germline CDR1 is MNHEY and CDR2 SVGAGI. Between the trimmed V and J ends, which lost 2 bases and 0 bases, there was a span of 7 bases. The CDR3 covers 14 residues. With random hexamers, roughly 0.45 to 1 ug RNA was reverse transcribed. TCRdb passed the immunoSEQ multiplex PCR reads through MiXCR, listing each CDR3 protein once. The sample carries some 200,000 distinct CDR3 sequences, 90% to 95% recorded once. The chain couples TRBV6-5 to TRBJ1-1; the D is unclear. The source material was CD4+ T cells from PBMCs. This TCR came from a human donor with multiple sclerosis. The DNA of the CDR3 is TGTGCCAGCAGTTACGGGGAGATGAACACTGAAGCTTTCTTT. This gives the protein CASSYGEMNTEAFF.